A single T cell receptor beta chain is shown here with its context. Its antigen is unidentified. TCRdb redid the calling of the 5' RACE reads with MiXCR, one entry per CDR3 protein. The sample lists 350,000 or so distinct CDR3 sequences; about 7.8% were seen once. This sample is drawn from a study of T cells after yellow fever vaccination. Study as a whole: Preparation of the low-cell-number fractions used SMART-Seq v4 Ultra Low Input.

General study points: Among primary-vaccination clones, most reappeared after the booster, at around 97% for CD4 and 88% for CD8. Contamination of FACS-sorted repertoires by abundant clonotypes from the bulk population could occur. It was a weaker secondary response, yet one that peaked faster, at day 5 versus 15.

The V and J ends lost 1 base and 5 bases respectively, with 21 bases between them. This CDR3 spans 17 amino acids. Germline-derived CDR1 and CDR2 are SGHDT and YYEEEE. The chain is built from TRBV5-6 and TRBJ1-1; TRBD1 is a possible D gene (6 bases). Source: PBMCs, taken roughly 45 days after the first yellow fever vaccination. The sequence derives from a man aged 18 to 30 who received the YFV17D yellow fever vaccine. The CDR3 sequence: CASSLLGLTGPGTEAFF. CDR3 sequence (DNA): TGTGCCAGCAGCTTGTTGGGCCTGACAGGCCCGGGAACTGAAGCTTTCTTT.